Below, one T cell receptor (beta chain) is given with its context. Germline V gene lookup returns CDR1 DFQATT and CDR2 SNEGSKA (reference sequence). The J segment lost 6 bases and the V segment lost 6 bases, leaving 6 bases of the junction unmatched. There are 12 residues in the CDR3. TCRdb re-analysed the 5' RACE reads in MiXCR, keeping a single row per CDR3 protein. The repertoire consists of fewer than 60,000 distinct CDR3 sequences, with about a tenth occurring once and the leading ten covering over 4%. These data are taken from a study of early T cells in non-severe SARS-CoV-2 infection. The source is an adult who was a healthcare worker with PCR-confirmed SARS-CoV-2 infection or an uninfected control (not recorded which). Material: whole blood, obtained at baseline. The chain employs TRBV20-1 and TRBJ1-1; 8 bases fit TRBD1. For the CDR3, the DNA is TGCAGTGCACCGGACAGGGCCGCTGAAGCTTTCTTT. Protein sequence: CSAPDRAAEAFF.